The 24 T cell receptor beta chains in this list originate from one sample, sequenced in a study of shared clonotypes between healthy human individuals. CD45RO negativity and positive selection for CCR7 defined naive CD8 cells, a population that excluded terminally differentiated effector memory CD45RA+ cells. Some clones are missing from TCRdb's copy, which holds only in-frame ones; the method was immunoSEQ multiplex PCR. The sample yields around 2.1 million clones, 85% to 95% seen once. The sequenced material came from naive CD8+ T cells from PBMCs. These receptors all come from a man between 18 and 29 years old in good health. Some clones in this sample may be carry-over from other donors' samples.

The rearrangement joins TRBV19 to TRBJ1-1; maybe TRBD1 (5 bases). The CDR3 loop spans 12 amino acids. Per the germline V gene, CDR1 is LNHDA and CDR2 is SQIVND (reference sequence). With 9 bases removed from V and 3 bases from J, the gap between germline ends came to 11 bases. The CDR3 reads CASRDGHTEAFF. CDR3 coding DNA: TGTGCCAGCCGGGACGGACACACTGAAGCTTTCTTT.

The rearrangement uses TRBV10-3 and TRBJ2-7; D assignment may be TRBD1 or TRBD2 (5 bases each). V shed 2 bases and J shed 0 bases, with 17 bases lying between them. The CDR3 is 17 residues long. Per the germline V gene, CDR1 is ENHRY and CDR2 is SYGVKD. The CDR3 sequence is CAISELHRDVSSYEQYF. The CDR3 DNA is TGTGCCATCAGTGAGCTTCACCGGGACGTCAGCTCCTACGAGCAGTACTTC.

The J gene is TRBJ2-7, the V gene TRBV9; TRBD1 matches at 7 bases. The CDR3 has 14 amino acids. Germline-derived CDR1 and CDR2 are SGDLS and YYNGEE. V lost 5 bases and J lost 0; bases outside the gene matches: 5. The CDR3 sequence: CASSSTGNSYEQYF. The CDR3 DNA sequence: TGTGCCAGCAGTTCGACAGGGAACTCCTACGAGCAGTACTTC.

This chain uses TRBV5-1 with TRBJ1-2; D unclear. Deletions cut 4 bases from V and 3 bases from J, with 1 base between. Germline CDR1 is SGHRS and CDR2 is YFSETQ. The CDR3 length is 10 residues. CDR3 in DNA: TGCGCCAGCAGCGACTATGGCTACACCTTC. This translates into CASSDYGYTF.

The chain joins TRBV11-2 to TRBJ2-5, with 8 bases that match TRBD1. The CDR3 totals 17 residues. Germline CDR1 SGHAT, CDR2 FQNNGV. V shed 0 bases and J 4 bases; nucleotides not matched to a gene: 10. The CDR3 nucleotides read TGTGCCAGCAGCTTAGATGCCCAGGGGGCGGTGGGAGAGACCCAGTACTTC. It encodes CASSLDAQGAVGETQYF.

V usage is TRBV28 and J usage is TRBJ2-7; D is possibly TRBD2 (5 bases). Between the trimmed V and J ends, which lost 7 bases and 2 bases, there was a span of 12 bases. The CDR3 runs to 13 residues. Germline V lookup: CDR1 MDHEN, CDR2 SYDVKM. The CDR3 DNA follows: TGTGCCAGCAATGGACGGGAAACCTACGAGCAGTACTTC. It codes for CASNGRETYEQYF.

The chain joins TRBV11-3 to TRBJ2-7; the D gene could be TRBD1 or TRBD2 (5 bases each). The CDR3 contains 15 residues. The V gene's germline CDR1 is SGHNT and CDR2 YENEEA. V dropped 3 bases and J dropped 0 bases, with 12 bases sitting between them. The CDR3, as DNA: TGTGCCAGCAGCTTCCGGGACGGAAGCTCCTACGAGCAGTACTTC. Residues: CASSFRDGSSYEQYF.

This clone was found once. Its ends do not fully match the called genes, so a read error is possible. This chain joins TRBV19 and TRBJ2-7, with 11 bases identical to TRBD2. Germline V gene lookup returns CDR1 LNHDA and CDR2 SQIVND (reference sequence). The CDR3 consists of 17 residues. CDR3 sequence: CASSLAAVVLAGDGQIF. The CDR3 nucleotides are TGTGCCAGTAGTCTCGCCGCGGTTGTACTAGCGGGAGATGGACAGATCTTC.

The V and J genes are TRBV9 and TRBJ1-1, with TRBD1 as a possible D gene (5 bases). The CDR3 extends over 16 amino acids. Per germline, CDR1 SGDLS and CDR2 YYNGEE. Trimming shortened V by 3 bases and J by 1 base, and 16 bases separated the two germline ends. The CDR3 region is CASSAGTQGKNTEAFF. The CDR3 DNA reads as TGTGCCAGCAGCGCCGGGACGCAAGGCAAGAACACTGAAGCTTTCTTT.

In nucleotides, the CDR3 is TGTGCCAGCAGCGTATGGCGGGATGAAGCTTTCTTT. This translates into CASSVWRDEAFF. The chain links TRBV9 to TRBJ1-1; no clear D gene. The CDR3 is 12 residues long. V gave up 1 base and J gave up 7 bases, with 8 bases separating them. Germline lookup yields CDR1 SGDLS and CDR2 YYNGEE.

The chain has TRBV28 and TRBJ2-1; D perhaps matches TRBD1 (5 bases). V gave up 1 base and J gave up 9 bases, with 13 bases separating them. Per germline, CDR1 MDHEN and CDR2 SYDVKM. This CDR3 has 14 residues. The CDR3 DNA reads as TGTGCCAGCAGTTTATCTCCAGGGATAATTGAGCAGTTCTTC. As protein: CASSLSPGIIEQFF.

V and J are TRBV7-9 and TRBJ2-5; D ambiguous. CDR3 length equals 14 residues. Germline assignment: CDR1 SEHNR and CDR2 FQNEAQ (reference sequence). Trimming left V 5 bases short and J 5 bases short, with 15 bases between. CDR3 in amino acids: CASSTSGLGETQYF. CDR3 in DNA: TGTGCCAGCAGCACAAGTGGGTTAGGGGAGACCCAGTACTTC. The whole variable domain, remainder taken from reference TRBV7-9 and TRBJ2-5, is DTGVSQNPRHKITKRGQNVTFRCDPISEHNRLYWYRQTLGQGPEFLTYFQNEAQLEKSRLLSDRFSAERPKGSFSTLEIQRTEQGDSAMYLCASSTSGLGETQYFGPGTRLLVL.

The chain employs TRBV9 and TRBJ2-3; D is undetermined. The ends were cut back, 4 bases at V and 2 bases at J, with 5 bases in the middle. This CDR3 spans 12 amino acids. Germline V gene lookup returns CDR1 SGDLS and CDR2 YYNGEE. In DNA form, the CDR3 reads TGTGCCAGCAGCCCAACCACAGATACGCAGTATTTT. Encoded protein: CASSPTTDTQYF.

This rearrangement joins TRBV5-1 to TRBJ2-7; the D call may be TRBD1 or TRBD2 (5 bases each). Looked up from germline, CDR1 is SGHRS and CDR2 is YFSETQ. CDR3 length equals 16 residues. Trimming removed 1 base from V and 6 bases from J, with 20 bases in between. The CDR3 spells CASSLSLGKRGGEQYF. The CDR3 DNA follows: TGCGCCAGCAGCTTGTCCCTCGGCAAACGTGGGGGCGAGCAGTACTTC.

The CDR3 protein is CASSLGAGRTYNEQFF. The CDR3 coding sequence is TGTGCCAGCAGTTTAGGGGCGGGCAGGACCTACAATGAGCAGTTCTTC. The gene calls are TRBV27 and TRBJ2-1; D possibly matches TRBD1 or TRBD2 (5 bases each). The CDR3 loop spans 16 amino acids. V shed 2 bases and J shed 2 bases, with 13 bases lying between them. Germline V lookup: CDR1 MNHEY, CDR2 SMNVEV (reference sequence).

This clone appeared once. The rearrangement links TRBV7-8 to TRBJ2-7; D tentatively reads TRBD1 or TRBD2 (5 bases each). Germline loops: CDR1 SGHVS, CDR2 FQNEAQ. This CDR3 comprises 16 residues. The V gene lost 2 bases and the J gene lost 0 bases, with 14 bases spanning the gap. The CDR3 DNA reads TGTGCCAGCAGCTTAAGAGTGAGGGGCCTCTCCTACGAGCAGTACTTC. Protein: CASSLRVRGLSYEQYF.

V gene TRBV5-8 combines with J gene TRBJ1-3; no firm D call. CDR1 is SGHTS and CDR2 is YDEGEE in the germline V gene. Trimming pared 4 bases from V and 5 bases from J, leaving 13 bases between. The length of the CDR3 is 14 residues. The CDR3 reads CASSVGSWRNTIYF. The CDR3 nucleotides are TGTGCCAGCAGCGTGGGTTCCTGGAGAAACACCATATATTTT.

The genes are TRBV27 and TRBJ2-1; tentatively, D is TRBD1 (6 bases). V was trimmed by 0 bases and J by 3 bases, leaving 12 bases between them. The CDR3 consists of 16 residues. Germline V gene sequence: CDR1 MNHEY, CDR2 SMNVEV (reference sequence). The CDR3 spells CASSLSRGIIYNEQFF. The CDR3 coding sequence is TGTGCCAGCAGTTTATCGAGGGGGATAATCTACAATGAGCAGTTCTTC.

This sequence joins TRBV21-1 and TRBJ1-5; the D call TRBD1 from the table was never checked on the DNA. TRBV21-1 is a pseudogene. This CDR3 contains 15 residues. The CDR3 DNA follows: TGTGCCAGCATCGCACAACCCAGAGGGGGTCAGCCCCAGCATTTT. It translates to CASIAQPRGGQPQHF.

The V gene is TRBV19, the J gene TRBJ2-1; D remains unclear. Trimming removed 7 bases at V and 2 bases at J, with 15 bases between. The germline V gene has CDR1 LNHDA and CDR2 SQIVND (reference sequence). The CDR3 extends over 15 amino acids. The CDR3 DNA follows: TGTGCCAGTACCACCTCCCGAGGACCCTACAATGAGCAGTTCTTC. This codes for CASTTSRGPYNEQFF.

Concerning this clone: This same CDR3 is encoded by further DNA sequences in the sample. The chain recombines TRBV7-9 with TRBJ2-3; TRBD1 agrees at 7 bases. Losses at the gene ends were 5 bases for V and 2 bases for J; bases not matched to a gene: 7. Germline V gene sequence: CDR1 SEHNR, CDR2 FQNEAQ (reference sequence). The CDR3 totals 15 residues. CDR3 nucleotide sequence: TGTGCCAGCAGCCTCAACAGGGGTCTCACAGATACGCAGTATTTT. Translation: CASSLNRGLTDTQYF.

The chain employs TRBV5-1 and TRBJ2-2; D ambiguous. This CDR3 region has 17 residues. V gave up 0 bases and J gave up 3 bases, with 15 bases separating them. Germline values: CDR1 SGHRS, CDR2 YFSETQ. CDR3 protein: CASSLGLRLGDTGELFF. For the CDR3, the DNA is TGCGCCAGCAGCTTGGGATTGCGTTTGGGTGACACCGGGGAGCTGTTTTTT.

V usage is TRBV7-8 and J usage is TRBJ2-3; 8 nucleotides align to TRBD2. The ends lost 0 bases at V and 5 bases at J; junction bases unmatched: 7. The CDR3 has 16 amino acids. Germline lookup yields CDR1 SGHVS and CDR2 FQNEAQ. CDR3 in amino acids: CASSLAGTRGRDTQYF. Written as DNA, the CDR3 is TGTGCCAGCAGCTTAGCGGGGACTAGAGGTCGAGATACGCAGTATTTT.

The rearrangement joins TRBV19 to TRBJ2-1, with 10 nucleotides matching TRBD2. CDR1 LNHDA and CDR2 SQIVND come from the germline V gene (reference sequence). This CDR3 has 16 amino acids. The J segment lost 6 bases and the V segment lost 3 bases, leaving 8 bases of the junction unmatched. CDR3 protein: CASSIFFLAGVNEQFF. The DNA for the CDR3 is TGTGCCAGTAGTATTTTTTTCCTAGCGGGGGTCAATGAGCAGTTCTTC.